Presented here are 2 T cell receptor beta chains from one specimen sequenced in a study of T-cell reconstitution after alpha-beta-depleted transplantation in children. Unique molecular identifiers tagged the TCRbeta library. TCRdb passed the PCR reads through MiXCR, listing each CDR3 protein once. The sample contains about 980,000 distinct CDR3 sequences, about 29% of which appear only once. Sequencing was performed on PBMCs, mostly from graft donor cells, taken 360 days after TCRalphabeta/CD19-depleted stem cell transplant. The receptors here all came from a boy younger than two who had a stem cell transplant for SCID, so the T cells may come from the graft donor.

This clonotype was observed a handful of times. For the CDR3, the DNA is TGCAGCGTTAGACACGGGCAGGGGTCCTACGAGCAGTACTTC. Translated: CSVRHGQGSYEQYF. The chain employs TRBV29-1 and TRBJ2-7, with a tentative D call TRBD1 (6 bases). The CDR3 totals 14 residues. Trimming pared 5 bases from V and 1 base from J, leaving 15 bases between. Germline V gives CDR1 SQVTM, CDR2 ANQGSEA.

The rearrangement uses TRBV7-2 and TRBJ1-6; 10 nucleotides match TRBD1. The germline V gene has CDR1 SGHTA and CDR2 FQGNSA. Unmatched junction bases numbered 10, after V lost 5 bases and J lost 9 bases. The CDR3 is 16 residues long. The CDR3 nucleotides read TGTGCCAGCAGCGTCCAGCGGACAGGGGGTACTTCACCCCTCCACTTT. As protein: CASSVQRTGGTSPLHF.